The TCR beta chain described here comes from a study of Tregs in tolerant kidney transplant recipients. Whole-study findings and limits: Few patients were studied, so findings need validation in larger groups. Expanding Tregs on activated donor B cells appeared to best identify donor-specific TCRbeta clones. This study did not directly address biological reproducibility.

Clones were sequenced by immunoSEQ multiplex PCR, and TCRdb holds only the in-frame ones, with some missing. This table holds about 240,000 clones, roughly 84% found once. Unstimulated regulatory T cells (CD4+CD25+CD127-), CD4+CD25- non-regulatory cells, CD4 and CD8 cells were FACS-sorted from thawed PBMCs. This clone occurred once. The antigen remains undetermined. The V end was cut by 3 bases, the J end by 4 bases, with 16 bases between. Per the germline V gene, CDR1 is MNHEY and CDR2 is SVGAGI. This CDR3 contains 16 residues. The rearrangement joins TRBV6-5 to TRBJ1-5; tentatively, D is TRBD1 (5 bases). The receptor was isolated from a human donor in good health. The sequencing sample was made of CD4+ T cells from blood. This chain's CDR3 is CASSYGPGVRNQPQHF. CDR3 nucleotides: TGTGCCAGCAGTTATGGTCCGGGGGTGCGGAATCAGCCCCAGCATTTT.